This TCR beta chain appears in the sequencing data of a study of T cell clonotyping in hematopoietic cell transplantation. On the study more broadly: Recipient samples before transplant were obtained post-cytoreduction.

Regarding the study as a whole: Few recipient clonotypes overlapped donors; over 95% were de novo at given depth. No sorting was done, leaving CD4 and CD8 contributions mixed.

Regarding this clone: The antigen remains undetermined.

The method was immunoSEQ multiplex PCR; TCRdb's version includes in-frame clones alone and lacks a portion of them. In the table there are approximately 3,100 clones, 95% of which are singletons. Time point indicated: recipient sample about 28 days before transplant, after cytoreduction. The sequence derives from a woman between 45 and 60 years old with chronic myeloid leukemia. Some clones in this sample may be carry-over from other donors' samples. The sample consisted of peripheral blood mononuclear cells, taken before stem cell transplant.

The chain's CDR3 is CASSLWTSGKVQYF. CDR3 coding DNA: TGTGCCAGCAGCTTGTGGACTAGCGGGAAGGTGCAGTACTTC. The chain is built from TRBV5-4 and TRBJ2-7; 12 nucleotides agree with TRBD2. V gave up 1 base and J gave up 9 bases; unmatched junction bases: 5. The germline V gene encodes CDR1 SGHNT and CDR2 YYREEE (reference sequence). The CDR3 is 14 amino acids. The full variable domain, in which reference TRBV5-4 and TRBJ2-7 provide the parts outside the CDR3, is ETGVTQSPTHLIKTRGQQVTLRCSSQSGHNTVSWYQQALGQGPQFIFQYYREEENGRGNFPPRFSGLQFPNYSSELNVNALELDDSALYLCASSLWTSGKVQYFGPGTRLTVT.